Following are 11 T cell receptor beta chains from one sample sequenced in a study of T cells in localized non-small cell lung cancer. Only in-frame clones appear in the TCRdb table, and some are missing; sequencing was by immunoSEQ multiplex PCR. The sample consists of 30,000 or so clones, about 92% of them appearing once. This specimen consisted of peripheral blood, obtained before any cancer treatment. All receptors derive from a female donor older than 55 with stage I lung adenocarcinoma.

The V call is TRBV2, the J call TRBJ1-4; maybe TRBD1 (5 bases). Germline CDR1 and CDR2: SNHLY and FYNNEI. V lost 6 bases and J 0 bases, leaving 14 bases between the germline ends. The CDR3 contains 16 residues. CDR3 region: CASSSQGPATNEKLFF. In nucleotides, the CDR3 is TGTGCCAGCAGCTCCCAGGGCCCTGCAACTAATGAAAAACTGTTTTTT. The variable domain in full, completed from reference TRBV2 and TRBJ1-4, reads EPEVTQTPSHQVTQMGQEVILRCVPISNHLYFYWYRQILGQKVEFLVSFYNNEISEKSEIFDDQFSVERPDGSNFTLKIRSTKLEDSAMYFCASSSQGPATNEKLFFGSGTQLSVL.

This clone occurred once. This sequence joins TRBV20-1 and TRBJ1-2; no clear D. This CDR3 contains 11 residues. CDR1 is DFQATT and CDR2 is SNEGSKA in the germline V gene (reference sequence). V was shortened by 4 bases and J by 7 bases, with 10 bases between the two germline ends. CDR3 sequence: CSATPTRGYTF. The CDR3 DNA is TGCAGTGCTACCCCTACCCGTGGCTACACCTTC.

The chain uses TRBV5-6 and TRBJ1-6, with unresolved D. CDR3 length: 14 amino acids. Trimming removed 0 bases at V and 4 bases at J, with 5 bases between. The V gene's germline CDR1 is SGHDT and CDR2 YYEEEE. This CDR3 reads CASSLDSYNSPLHF. The DNA for the CDR3 is TGTGCCAGCAGCTTGGACAGTTATAATTCACCCCTCCACTTT. Drawing the rest from reference TRBV5-6 and TRBJ1-6, the complete variable domain is DAGVTQSPTHLIKTRGQQVTLRCSPKSGHDTVSWYQQALGQGPQFIFQYYEEEERQRGNFPDRFSGHQFPNYSSELNVNALLLGDSALYLCASSLDSYNSPLHFGNGTRLTVT.

The rearrangement joins TRBV28 to TRBJ2-3; 10 positions agree with TRBD2. V gave up 5 bases and J gave up 1 base; unmatched junction bases: 6. CDR1 is MDHEN, CDR2 SYDVKM, per germline. The CDR3 contains 16 residues. CDR3 in amino acids: CASSQPGTSGTDTQYF. CDR3 nucleotides: TGTGCCAGCAGTCAACCCGGGACTAGCGGCACAGATACGCAGTATTTT. Supplemented by reference TRBV28 and TRBJ2-3, the full variable domain reads DVKVTQSSRYLVKRTGEKVFLECVQDMDHENMFWYRQDPGLGLRLIYFSYDVKMKEKGDIPEGYSVSREKKERFSLILESASTNQTSMYLCASSQPGTSGTDTQYFGPGTRLTVL.

J is TRBJ2-4 and V is TRBV5-1, with D possibly TRBD2 on 5 matching bases. CDR3 length equals 14 residues. V was shortened by 1 base and J by 3 bases, with 8 bases between the two germline ends. Germline CDR1 and CDR2: SGHRS and YFSETQ. CDR3 nucleotide sequence: TGCGCCAGCAGCTTGTCGGGGATCAAAAACATTCAGTACTTC. Encoded protein: CASSLSGIKNIQYF.

The chain uses TRBV5-4 and TRBJ1-1; the D gene is possibly TRBD1 (5 bases). Germline loops: CDR1 SGHNT, CDR2 YYREEE (reference sequence). This CDR3 region has 14 residues. V was clipped by 0 bases and J by 3 bases, with 9 bases between them. The CDR3 here is CASSLGGGDTEAFF. The CDR3 bases are TGTGCCAGCAGCTTGGGGGGCGGGGACACTGAAGCTTTCTTT. Together with reference TRBV5-4 and TRBJ1-1, the CDR3 gives the full variable domain: ETGVTQSPTHLIKTRGQQVTLRCSSQSGHNTVSWYQQALGQGPQFIFQYYREEENGRGNFPPRFSGLQFPNYSSELNVNALELDDSALYLCASSLGGGDTEAFFGQGTRLTVV.

This chain joins TRBV28 and TRBJ1-5; 9 bases agree with TRBD1. The germline gives CDR1 MDHEN, CDR2 SYDVKM. Trimming cost V 2 bases and J 1 base; bases outside gene matches: 0. There are 15 residues in the CDR3. CDR3 nucleotide sequence: TGTGCCAGCAGTTTAGGGACAGGGAGCAATCAGCCCCAGCATTTT. Its protein is CASSLGTGSNQPQHF.

The chain combines TRBV7-8 with TRBJ1-5; perhaps TRBD1 as D (6 bases). Trimming stripped 5 bases from V and 1 base from J, with 9 bases between. CDR1 and CDR2 from the germline V gene are SGHVS and FQNEAQ. This CDR3 contains 14 residues. CDR3 protein: CASSLQGSNQPQHF. CDR3 sequence (DNA): TGTGCCAGCAGCCTACAGGGAAGCAATCAGCCCCAGCATTTT.

This clone was counted only a few times. CDR3 region: CAWGDSSYEQYF. DNA for the CDR3: TGTGCCTGGGGGGACAGCTCCTACGAGCAGTACTTC. This rearrangement joins TRBV30 to TRBJ2-7, with TRBD1 matching 7 bases. Trimming took 5 bases from V and 0 from J; bases not matched to a gene: 1. The CDR3 has 12 amino acids. Per germline, CDR1 GTSNPN and CDR2 SVGIG (reference sequence).

This clone has just a few counts. V is TRBV10-1 and J is TRBJ1-1, with 8 bases matching TRBD1. CDR1 and CDR2 (germline): WNHNN, SYGVQD (reference sequence). Germline trimming cut 6 bases from V and 1 base from J; bases unmatched to any gene: 4. The CDR3 is 14 residues long. CDR3 sequence reads: CASRGQATNTEAFF. The CDR3 region has the DNA TGCGCCAGCAGGGGACAGGCAACGAACACTGAAGCTTTCTTT.

The gene calls are TRBV29-1 and TRBJ1-2; D may be TRBD1 (5 bases). V lost 3 bases, J lost 5 bases, and 16 bases lay in between. Germline assignment: CDR1 SQVTM and CDR2 ANQGSEA. There are 14 residues in the CDR3. The CDR3 here is CSVEPRGRVYGYTF. The CDR3 DNA reads TGCAGCGTTGAGCCACGGGGCAGAGTATATGGCTACACCTTC.